Each of the 2 T cell receptor beta chains below was sequenced from the same sample in a study of CXCR3-negative and CXCR3-positive naive CD8 T cells. These TCRs' antigens remain unknown. Study-wide findings and caveats: Hydrophobicity was higher for TRB CDR3s found in CXCR3-positive naive cells than in CXCR3-negative naive cells.

The TRB libraries of cDNA were built by UMI-labeled 5' RACE. With the 5' RACE reads reprocessed, TCRdb shows one record per CDR3 protein and no DNA. Its table lists about 53,000 distinct CDR3 sequences. The sample was naive CXCR3+ CD8+ T cells from blood. Specified subset: CD45RO-CCR7+CD27+CD95- naive CD8+ T cells expressing CXCR3 (TNR3+). The receptor set was obtained from a human donor in good health. Some clones in this sample may be carry-over from other donors' samples.

The J gene is TRBJ2-7, the V gene TRBV7-6. Germline lookup yields CDR1 SGHVS and CDR2 FNYEAQ. The CDR3 has 14 amino acids. The CDR3 spells CASSLGPQGYEQYF.

V gene TRBV14 combines with J gene TRBJ2-1. The V gene's germline CDR1 is SGHDN and CDR2 FVKESK. This CDR3 is built from 16 residues. The CDR3 here is CASSQESSSIYNEQFF.